One TCR beta chain is described in this entry. These data are taken from a study of shared clonotypes between healthy human individuals. The assay was immunoSEQ multiplex PCR, and TCRdb's table has in-frame clones only and misses some. Altogether over a million clones are present, around 76% being singletons, with the ten largest covering 1.2% to 1.5%. Germline CDR1 reads SGHVS; CDR2 reads FQNEAQ. Trimming removed 2 bases at V and 5 bases at J, with 12 bases between. The CDR3 spans 14 residues. The sequenced material came from memory CD4+ T cells sorted from blood. Subset noted: CD45RA-negative fraction. The TCR originated in a man younger than 35 in good health. The chain joins TRBV7-8 to TRBJ2-5; D may be TRBD1 (5 bases). The CDR3 sequence: CASSLFDRSETQYF. CDR3 bases: TGTGCCAGCAGCTTATTCGACAGATCCGAGACCCAGTACTTC.